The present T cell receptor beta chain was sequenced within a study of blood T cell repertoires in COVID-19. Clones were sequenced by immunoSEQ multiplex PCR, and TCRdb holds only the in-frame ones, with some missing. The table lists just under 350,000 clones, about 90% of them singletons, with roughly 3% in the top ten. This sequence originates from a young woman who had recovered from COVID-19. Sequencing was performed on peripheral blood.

The CDR3 spells CASSVQPGTSGYNEQFF. The CDR3 coding sequence is TGCGCCAGCAGCGTTCAACCCGGGACTAGCGGCTACAATGAGCAGTTCTTC. This sequence joins TRBV10-1 and TRBJ2-1; 11 bases are a match to TRBD2. CDR1 is WNHNN and CDR2 is SYGVQD in the germline V gene (reference sequence). Trimming took 6 bases from V and 3 from J; bases not matched to a gene: 10. This CDR3 spans 17 amino acids.